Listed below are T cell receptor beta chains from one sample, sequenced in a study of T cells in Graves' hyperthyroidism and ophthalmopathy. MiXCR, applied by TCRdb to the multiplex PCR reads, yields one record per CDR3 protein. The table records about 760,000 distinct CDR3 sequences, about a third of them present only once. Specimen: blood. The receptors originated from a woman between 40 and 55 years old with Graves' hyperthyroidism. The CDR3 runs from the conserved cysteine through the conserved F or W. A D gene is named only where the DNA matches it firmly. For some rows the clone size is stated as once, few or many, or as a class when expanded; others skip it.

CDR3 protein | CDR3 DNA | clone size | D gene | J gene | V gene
CASSYGNEGAMSTIYF | TGTGCCAGCAGTTACGGAAACGAGGGAGCGATGAGCACCATATATTTT | - | - | TRBJ1-3 | TRBV6-5
CSARTDTQYF | TGCAGTGCTAGGACAGATACGCAGTATTTT | - | - | TRBJ2-3 | TRBV20-1
CASSSTTLAYEQYF | TGTGCCAGCAGCTCGACGACATTGGCCTACGAGCAGTACTTC | - | - | TRBJ2-7 | TRBV11-2
CSAKTPQDSGNTIYF | TGCAGTGCCAAAACACCACAGGACTCTGGAAACACCATATATTTT | few | - | TRBJ1-3 | TRBV20-1
CASSLGAGVTSYSNQPQHF | TGTGCCAGCAGCTTGGGGGCAGGGGTTACATCTTATAGCAATCAGCCCCAGCATTTT | - | - | TRBJ1-5 | TRBV6-5
CATSDTGTGVQETQYF | TGTGCCACCAGTGATACCGGGACAGGGGTCCAAGAGACCCAGTACTTC | many | TRBD1 | TRBJ2-5 | TRBV24-1
CSVDDGGWETQYF | TGCAGCGTTGACGACGGGGGCTGGGAGACCCAGTACTTC | - | - | TRBJ2-5 | TRBV29-1
CASSGPVRTQYF | TGTGCCAGCTCGGGACCTGTAAGGACCCAGTACTTC | many | - | TRBJ2-5 | TRBV19
CASITRRGRSTEAFF | TGTGCCAGCATAACGCGGAGGGGGAGAAGCACTGAAGCTTTCTTT | - | - | TRBJ1-1 | TRBV7-6
CASSSARATEAFF | TGTGCCAGCAGCTCCGCCAGGGCCACTGAAGCTTTCTTT | few | - | TRBJ1-1 | TRBV7-2
CATSETGLEFF | TGTGCCACCAGTGAGACAGGGTTGGAGTTCTTC | - | TRBD1 | TRBJ2-1 | TRBV24-1
CASSLGWGELDKEAQYF | TGTGCCAGCAGTTTAGGGTGGGGGGAGCTAGACAAAGAGGCCCAGTACTTC | - | - | TRBJ2-5 | TRBV12-3/TRBV12-4
CASSEDVSRSSTDTQYF | TGTGCCAGCAGTGAAGACGTGTCGAGGTCTAGCACAGATACGCAGTATTTT | - | - | TRBJ2-3 | TRBV2
CASSLMIGTNEKLFF | TGTGCCAGCAGTTTAATGATCGGAACTAATGAAAAACTGTTTTTT | few | - | TRBJ1-4 | TRBV12-3/TRBV12-4
CASSLGRNYGYTF | TGTGCCAGCAGCTTGGGTAGGAACTATGGCTACACCTTC | many | - | TRBJ1-2 | TRBV12-3/TRBV12-4
CASSRTGITYGYTF | TGTGCCAGCAGCCGGACAGGGATAACCTATGGCTACACCTTC | many | TRBD1 | TRBJ1-2 | TRBV6-5
CSYPRRSGILSSEQYF | TGTTCCTACCCTCGGCGATCAGGGATCCTCTCGTCCGAGCAGTACTTC | many | - | TRBJ2-7 | TRBV6-5
CSSVQGQGEQYF | TGCAGCTCCGTACAGGGTCAAGGGGAGCAGTACTTC | many | - | TRBJ2-7 | TRBV29-1
CASWSGVGGEKLFF | TGTGCCAGCTGGTCGGGGGTAGGAGGTGAAAAACTGTTTTTT | few | - | TRBJ1-4 | TRBV6-5
CASSSGAWGQYNSPLHF | TGTGCCAGCAGCTCGGGGGCGTGGGGCCAGTATAATTCACCCCTCCACTTT | many | - | TRBJ1-6 | TRBV7-9
CASSQEVTSGGAAGELFF | TGTGCCAGCAGCCAAGAGGTGACTAGCGGGGGGGCTGCCGGGGAGCTGTTTTTT | - | TRBD2 | TRBJ2-2 | TRBV4-2
CSVEDRGSAFF | TGCAGCGTTGAAGACCGGGGCTCAGCTTTCTTT | many | - | TRBJ1-1 | TRBV29-1